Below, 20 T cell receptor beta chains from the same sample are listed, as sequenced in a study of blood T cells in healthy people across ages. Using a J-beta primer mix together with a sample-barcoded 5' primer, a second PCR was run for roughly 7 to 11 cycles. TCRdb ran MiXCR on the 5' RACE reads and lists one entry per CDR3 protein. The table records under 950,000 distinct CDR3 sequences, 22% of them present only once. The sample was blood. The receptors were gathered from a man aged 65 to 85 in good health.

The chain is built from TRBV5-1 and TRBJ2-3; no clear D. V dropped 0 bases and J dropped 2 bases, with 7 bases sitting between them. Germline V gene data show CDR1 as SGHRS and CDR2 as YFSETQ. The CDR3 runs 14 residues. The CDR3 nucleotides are TGCGCCAGCAGCTTGGTCCAGAACACAGATACGCAGTATTTT. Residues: CASSLVQNTDTQYF. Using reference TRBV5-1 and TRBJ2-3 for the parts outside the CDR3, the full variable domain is KAGVTQTPRYLIKTRGQQVTLSCSPISGHRSVSWYQQTPGQGLQFLFEYFSETQRNKGNFPGRFSGRQFSNSRSEMNVSTLELGDSALYLCASSLVQNTDTQYFGPGTRLTVL.

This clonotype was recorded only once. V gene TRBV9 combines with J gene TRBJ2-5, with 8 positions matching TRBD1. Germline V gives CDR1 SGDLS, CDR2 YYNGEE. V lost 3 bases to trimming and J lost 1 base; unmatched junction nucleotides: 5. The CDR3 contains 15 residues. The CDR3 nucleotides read TGTGCCAGCAGCGCCAACAGGGGGATCCAAGAGACCCAGTACTTC. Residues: CASSANRGIQETQYF.

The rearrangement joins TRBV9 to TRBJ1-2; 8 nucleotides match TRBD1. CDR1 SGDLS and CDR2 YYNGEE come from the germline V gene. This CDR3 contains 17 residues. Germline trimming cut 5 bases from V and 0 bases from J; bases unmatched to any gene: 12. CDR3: CASSPPGQVDTNYGYTF. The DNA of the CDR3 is TGTGCCAGCAGTCCACCGGGACAGGTAGATACTAACTATGGCTACACCTTC.

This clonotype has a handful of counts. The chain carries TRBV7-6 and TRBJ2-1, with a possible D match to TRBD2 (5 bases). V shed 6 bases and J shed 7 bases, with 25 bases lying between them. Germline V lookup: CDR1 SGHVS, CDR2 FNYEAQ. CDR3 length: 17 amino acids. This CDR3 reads CASSQRPSGVLGNEQFF. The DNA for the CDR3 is TGTGCCAGCAGTCAGCGGCCCAGCGGAGTATTAGGGAATGAGCAGTTCTTC.

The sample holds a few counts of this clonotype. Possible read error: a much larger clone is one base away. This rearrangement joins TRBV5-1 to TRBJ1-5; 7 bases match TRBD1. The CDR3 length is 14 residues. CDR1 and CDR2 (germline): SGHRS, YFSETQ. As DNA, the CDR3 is TGCGCCAGCAGCCCCGGAGGGGGCGGACAGCTCCAGCATTTT. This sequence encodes CASSPGGGGQLQHF.

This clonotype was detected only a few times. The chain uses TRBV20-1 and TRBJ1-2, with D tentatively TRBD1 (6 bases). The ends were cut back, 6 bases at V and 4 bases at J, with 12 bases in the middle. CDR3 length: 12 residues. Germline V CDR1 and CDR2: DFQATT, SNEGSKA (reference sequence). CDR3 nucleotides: TGCAGTGCGGGCAGGGGTGTCTATGGCTACACCTTC. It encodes CSAGRGVYGYTF.

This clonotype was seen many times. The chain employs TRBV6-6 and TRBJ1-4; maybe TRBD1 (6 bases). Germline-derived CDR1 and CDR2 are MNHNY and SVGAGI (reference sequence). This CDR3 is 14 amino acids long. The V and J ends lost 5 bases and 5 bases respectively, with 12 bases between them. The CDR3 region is CASSRQEPNEKLFF. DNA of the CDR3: TGTGCCAGCAGTAGACAGGAGCCCAATGAAAAACTGTTTTTT.

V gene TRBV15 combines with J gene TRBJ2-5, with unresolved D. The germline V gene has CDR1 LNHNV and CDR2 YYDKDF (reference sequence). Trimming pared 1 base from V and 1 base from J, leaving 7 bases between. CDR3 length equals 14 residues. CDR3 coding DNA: TGTGCCACCAGCAGAGTGGGGTCCCAAGAGACCCAGTACTTC. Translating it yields CATSRVGSQETQYF.

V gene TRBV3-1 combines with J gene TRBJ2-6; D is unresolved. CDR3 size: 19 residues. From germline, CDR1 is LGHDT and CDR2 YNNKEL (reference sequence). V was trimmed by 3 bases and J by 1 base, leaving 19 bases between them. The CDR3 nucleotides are TGTGCCAGCAGCCACTTTCGGACGACGGCACCATCTGGGGCCAACGTCCTGACTTTC. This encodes CASSHFRTTAPSGANVLTF.

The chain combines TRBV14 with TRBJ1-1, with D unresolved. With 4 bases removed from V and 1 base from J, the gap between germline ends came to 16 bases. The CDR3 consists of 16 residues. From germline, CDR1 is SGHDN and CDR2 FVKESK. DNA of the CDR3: TGTGCCAGCAGCCCCACAATAACCGGACCGAACACTGAAGCTTTCTTT. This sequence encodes CASSPTITGPNTEAFF. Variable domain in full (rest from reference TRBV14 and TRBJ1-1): EAGVTQFPSHSVIEKGQTVTLRCDPISGHDNLYWYRRVMGKEIKFLLHFVKESKQDESGMPNNRFLAERTGGTYSTLKVQPAELEDSGVYFCASSPTITGPNTEAFFGQGTRLTVV.

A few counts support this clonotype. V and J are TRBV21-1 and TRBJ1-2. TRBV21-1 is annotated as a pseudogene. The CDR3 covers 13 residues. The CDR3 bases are TGTGCCAGCAGCAAAGGGCGGAGGTCTGGCTACACCTTC. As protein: CASSKGRRSGYTF.

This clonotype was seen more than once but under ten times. The CDR3 loop reads CAGSDRSTDTQYF. DNA of the CDR3: TGTGCCGGATCTGACAGGAGCACAGATACGCAGTATTTT. The chain couples TRBV19 to TRBJ2-3; a weak D match, TRBD1 (6 bases). Between the trimmed V and J ends, which lost 11 bases and 0 bases, there was a span of 12 bases. The V gene's germline CDR1 is LNHDA and CDR2 SQIVND (reference sequence). This CDR3 region has 13 residues.

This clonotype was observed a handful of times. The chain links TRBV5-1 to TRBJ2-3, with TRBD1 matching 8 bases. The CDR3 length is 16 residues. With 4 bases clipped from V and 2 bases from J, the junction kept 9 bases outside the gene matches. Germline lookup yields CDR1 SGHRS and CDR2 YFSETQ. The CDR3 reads CASSRAGTGDTDTQYF. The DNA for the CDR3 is TGCGCCAGCAGCAGGGCCGGGACAGGTGACACAGATACGCAGTATTTT.

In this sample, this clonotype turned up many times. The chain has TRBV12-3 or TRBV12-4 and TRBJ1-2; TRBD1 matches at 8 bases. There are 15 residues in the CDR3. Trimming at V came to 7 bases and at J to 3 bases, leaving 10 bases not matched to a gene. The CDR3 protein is CASTHTDRVDYGYTF. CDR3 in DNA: TGTGCCAGCACCCATACGGACAGGGTGGACTATGGCTACACCTTC.

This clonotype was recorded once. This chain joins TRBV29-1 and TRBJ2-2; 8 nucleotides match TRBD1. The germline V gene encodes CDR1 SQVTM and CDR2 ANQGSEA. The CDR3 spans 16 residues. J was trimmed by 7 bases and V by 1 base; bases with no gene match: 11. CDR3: CSVEVGDRGLSGELFF. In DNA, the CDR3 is TGCAGCGTTGAAGTAGGCGACAGGGGCCTTAGCGGGGAGCTGTTTTTT.

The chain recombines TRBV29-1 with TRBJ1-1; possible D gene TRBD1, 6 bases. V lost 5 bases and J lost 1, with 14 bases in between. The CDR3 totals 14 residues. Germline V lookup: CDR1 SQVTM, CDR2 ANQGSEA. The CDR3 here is CSVKAGGANTEAFF. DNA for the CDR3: TGCAGCGTTAAAGCGGGGGGCGCGAACACTGAAGCTTTCTTT.

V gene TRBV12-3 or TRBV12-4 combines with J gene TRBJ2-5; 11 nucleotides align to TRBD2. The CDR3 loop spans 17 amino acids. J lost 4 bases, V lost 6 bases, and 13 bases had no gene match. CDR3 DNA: TGTGCCAGCAGCCCCGGGATACTAGCGGGAGTCGGAGAGACCCAGTACTTC. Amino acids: CASSPGILAGVGETQYF.

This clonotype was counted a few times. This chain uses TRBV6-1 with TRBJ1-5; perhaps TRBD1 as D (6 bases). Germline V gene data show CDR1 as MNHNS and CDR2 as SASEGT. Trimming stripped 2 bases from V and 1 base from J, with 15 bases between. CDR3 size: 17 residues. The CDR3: CASSESFGQGSNQPQHF. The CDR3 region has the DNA TGTGCCAGCAGTGAAAGCTTCGGGCAGGGGAGCAATCAGCCCCAGCATTTT.

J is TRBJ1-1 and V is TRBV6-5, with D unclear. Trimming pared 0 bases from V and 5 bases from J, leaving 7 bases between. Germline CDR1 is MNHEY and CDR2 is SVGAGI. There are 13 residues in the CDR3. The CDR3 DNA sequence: TGTGCCAGCAGTTACTCCCCGTTTACTGAAGCTTTCTTT. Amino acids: CASSYSPFTEAFF.

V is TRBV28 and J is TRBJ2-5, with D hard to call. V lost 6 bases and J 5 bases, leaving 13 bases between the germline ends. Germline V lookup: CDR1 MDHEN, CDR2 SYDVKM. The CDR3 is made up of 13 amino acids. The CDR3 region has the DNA TGTGCCAGCAGAGTTGACGGACGGGAGACCCAGTACTTC. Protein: CASRVDGRETQYF.